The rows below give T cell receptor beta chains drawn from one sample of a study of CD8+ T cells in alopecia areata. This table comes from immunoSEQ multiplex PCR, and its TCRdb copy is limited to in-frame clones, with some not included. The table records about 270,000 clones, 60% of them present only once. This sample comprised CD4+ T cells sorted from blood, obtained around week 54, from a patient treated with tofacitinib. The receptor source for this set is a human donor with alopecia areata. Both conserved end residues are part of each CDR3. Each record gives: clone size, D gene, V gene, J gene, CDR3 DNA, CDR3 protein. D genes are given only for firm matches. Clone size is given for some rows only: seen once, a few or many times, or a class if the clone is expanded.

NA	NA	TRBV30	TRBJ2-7	TGTGCCTGGAGCCCTATCCCGCGTTGGAGCTCCTACGAGCAGTACTTC	CAWSPIPRWSSYEQYF
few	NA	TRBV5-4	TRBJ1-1	TGTGCCAGCAGCTTTCATGCCCAGGGGGAAGCTTTCTTT	CASSFHAQGEAFF
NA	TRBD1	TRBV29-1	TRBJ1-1	TGCAGCGTGAACGGACAGGGGGCGTGGGGCAGGAACACTGAAGCTTTCTTT	CSVNGQGAWGRNTEAFF
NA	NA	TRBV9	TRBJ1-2	TGTGCCAGCAGACCGGCCTATGGCTACACCTTC	CASRPAYGYTF
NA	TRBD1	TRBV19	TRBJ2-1	TGTGCCAGTAGTTCAAGGACAGGGGGCCTGCGTGAGCAGTTCTTC	CASSSRTGGLREQFF
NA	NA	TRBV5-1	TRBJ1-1	TGCGCCAGCAGCTCCCCTGACAGGTTGAACACTGAAGCTTTCTTT	CASSSPDRLNTEAFF
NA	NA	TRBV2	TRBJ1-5	TGTGCCAGCAGTGTCACCGCCAATCAGCCCCAGCATTTT	CASSVTANQPQHF
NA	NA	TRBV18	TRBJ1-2	TGTGCCAGCTCACCCAGGGCACCGCGGTATGGCTACACCTTC	CASSPRAPRYGYTF
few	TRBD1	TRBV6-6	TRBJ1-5	TGTGCCAGCAGTTATGGGACAGGGGCTCATCAGCCCCAGCATTTT	CASSYGTGAHQPQHF
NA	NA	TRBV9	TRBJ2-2	TGTGCCAGCAGCGTAACCGGACAGAACACCGGGGAGCTGTTTTTT	CASSVTGQNTGELFF
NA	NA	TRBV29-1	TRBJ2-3	TGCAGCGCCATAGCCGGCACAGATACGCAGTATTTT	CSAIAGTDTQYF
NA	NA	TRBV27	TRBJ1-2	TGTGCCAGCAGTCCGCTTCTTGTGGGCTATGGCTACACCTTC	CASSPLLVGYGYTF
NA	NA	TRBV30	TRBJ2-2	TGTGCCTGGAGTTTCAACCCCCGGGAGCTGTTTTTT	CAWSFNPRELFF
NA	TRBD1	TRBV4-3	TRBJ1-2	TGCGCCAGCAGCCAAGGGGACCTACAGGGGGGAGGCTACACCTTC	CASSQGDLQGGGYTF
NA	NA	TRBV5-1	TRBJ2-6	TGCGCCAGCAGCTTGGAGGGAAGGGTCTCTGGGGCCAACGTCCTGACTTTC	CASSLEGRVSGANVLTF
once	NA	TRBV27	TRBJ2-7	TGTGCCAGCAGTTTCCGGGAAAGCTCCTACGAGCAGTACTTC	CASSFRESSYEQYF
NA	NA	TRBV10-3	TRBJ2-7	TGTGCCATCAGTGAGCCCAACCGATACGAGCAGTACTTC	CAISEPNRYEQYF
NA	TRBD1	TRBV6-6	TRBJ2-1	TGTGCCAGCAGGGACAGGAGCTCCTACAATGAGCAGTTCTTC	CASRDRSSYNEQFF
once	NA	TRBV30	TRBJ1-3	TGTGCCTGGAGTACTCGGCAGGGTGCCCACTCTGGAAACACCATATATTTT	CAWSTRQGAHSGNTIYF
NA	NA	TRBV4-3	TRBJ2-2	TGCGCCAGCAGCCAAGTCGGACCGATCACCGGGGAGCTGTTTTTT	CASSQVGPITGELFF
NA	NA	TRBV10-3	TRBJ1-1	TGTGCCAGCAGTTACTCTAGACTGAACACTGAAGCTTTCTTT	CASSYSRLNTEAFF
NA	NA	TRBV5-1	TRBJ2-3	TGCGCCAGCAGCCCTGGGCCGGGACTCACAGATACGCAGTATTTT	CASSPGPGLTDTQYF
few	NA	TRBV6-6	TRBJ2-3	TGTGCCAGCAGCTCGACAGTAGATACGCAGTATTTT	CASSSTVDTQYF
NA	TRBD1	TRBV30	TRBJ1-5	TGTGCCTGGACACCGACAGGGGAGGGGATGGCCCAGCATTTT	CAWTPTGEGMAQHF
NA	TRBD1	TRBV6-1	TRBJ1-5	TGTGCCAGCAGTGAAGTCTGGACAGGCGGCAATCAGCCCCAGCATTTT	CASSEVWTGGNQPQHF
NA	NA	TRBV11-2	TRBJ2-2	TGTGCCAGCAGCTTACCCCCGGGCCATTGGACCGGGGAGCTGTTTTTT	CASSLPPGHWTGELFF
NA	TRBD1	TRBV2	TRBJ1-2	TGTGCCAGGACCGACAGGGGGTACGGCTACACCTTC	CARTDRGYGYTF
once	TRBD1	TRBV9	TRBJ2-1	TGTGCCAGCAGTCAGGGACAGTCCAATGAGCAGTTCTTC	CASSQGQSNEQFF
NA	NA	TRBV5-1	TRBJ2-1	TGCGCCAGCTCTAGGCCCTCCAATGAGCAGTTCTTC	CASSRPSNEQFF
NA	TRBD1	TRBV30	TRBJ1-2	TGTGCCTGGAGTGGAACAGGGGGCGCTTGGTATGGCTACACCTTC	CAWSGTGGAWYGYTF
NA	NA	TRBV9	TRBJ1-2	TGTGCCAGCAGCGGATCGACGGGAGTCCGCTACACCTTC	CASSGSTGVRYTF
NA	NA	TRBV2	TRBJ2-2	TGTGCCAGCAGTGAAAGGCAGATCACCGGGGAGCTGTTTTTT	CASSERQITGELFF
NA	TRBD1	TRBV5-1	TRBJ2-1	TGCGCCAGCAGCACTGGACAGGGGGCAACGTTTGAGCAGTTCTTC	CASSTGQGATFEQFF
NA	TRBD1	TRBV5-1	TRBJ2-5	TGCGCCAGCAGCTTCGGACAGGGCCAAGAGACCCAGTACTTC	CASSFGQGQETQYF
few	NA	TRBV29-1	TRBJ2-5	TGCAGCGTTTTCCGGGGCCGGGAGACCCAGTACTTC	CSVFRGRETQYF
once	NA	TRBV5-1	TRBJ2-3	TGCGCCAGCAGCTTGTTGGAAGATACGCAGTATTTT	CASSLLEDTQYF
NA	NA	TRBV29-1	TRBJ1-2	TGCAGCGTTGAAAAAGCCTATGGCTACACCTTC	CSVEKAYGYTF
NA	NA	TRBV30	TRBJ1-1	TGTGCCTGGAGTTCGGGACGGAGGAACACTGAAGCTTTCTTT	CAWSSGRRNTEAFF
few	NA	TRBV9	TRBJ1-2	TGTGCCAGCAGCGTCCAGGGTAACTATGGCTACACCTTC	CASSVQGNYGYTF
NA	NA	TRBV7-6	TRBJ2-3	TGTGCCAGCAGCTTACGAAGCGGAAGCACAGATACGCAGTATTTT	CASSLRSGSTDTQYF
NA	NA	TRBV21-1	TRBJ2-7	TGTGCCAGCAGCCCCGCTAGGTACGAGCAGTACTTC	CASSPARYEQYF
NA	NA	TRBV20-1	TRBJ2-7	TGCAGTGCTATTGACATCCTCGGGCAGTACTTC	CSAIDILGQYF
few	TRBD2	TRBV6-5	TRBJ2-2	TGTGCCGCGAGGGAGGGAGGGTCCGGGGAGCTGTTTTTT	CAAREGGSGELFF
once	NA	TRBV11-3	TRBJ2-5	TGTGCCAGCAGCTTAACCCGGGACTCACAAGAGACCCAGTACTTC	CASSLTRDSQETQYF
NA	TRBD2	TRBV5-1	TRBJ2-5	TGCGCCAGCAGCTCAGGCGGGGGGCCAGAGACCCAGTACTTC	CASSSGGGPETQYF
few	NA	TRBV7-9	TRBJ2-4	TGTGCCAGCTCACCGGGGATGAACCTAGCCAAAAACATTCAGTACTTC	CASSPGMNLAKNIQYF
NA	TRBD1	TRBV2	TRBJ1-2	TGTGCCAGCAGTGGACAGGGAACGTCCTATGGCTACACCTTC	CASSGQGTSYGYTF
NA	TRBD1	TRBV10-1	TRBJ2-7	TGCGCCAGCAGACTACACAGGGGGCGCGAGCAGTACTTC	CASRLHRGREQYF
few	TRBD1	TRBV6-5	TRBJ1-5	TGTGCCACCTCCTGGACAGGGTGGGATCAGCCCCAGCATTTT	CATSWTGWDQPQHF
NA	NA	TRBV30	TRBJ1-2	TGTGCCTGGAGACAGGGTTACTATGGCTACACCTTC	CAWRQGYYGYTF
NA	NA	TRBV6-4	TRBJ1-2	TGTGCCAGCAGTGAAACAGGCCTCTATGGCTACACCTTC	CASSETGLYGYTF
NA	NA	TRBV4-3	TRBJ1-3	TGCGCCAGCAGCCACACACTCACCGGGACCGCGGGAAACACCATATATTTT	CASSHTLTGTAGNTIYF
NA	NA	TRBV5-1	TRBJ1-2	TGCGCCAGCAGCTTGGGTGACACGTACGGCTACACCTTC	CASSLGDTYGYTF
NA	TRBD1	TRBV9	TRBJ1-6	TGTGCCAGCAGCCGGGACAGCTATAATTCACCCCTCCACTTT	CASSRDSYNSPLHF
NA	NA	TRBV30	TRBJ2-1	TGTGCCTGGAGTGGGGGGTCCTACAATGAGCAGTTCTTC	CAWSGGSYNEQFF